A selection of T cell receptor beta chains follows, all from one sample in a study of cytomegalovirus exposure and HLA in healthy donors. Only in-frame clones appear in the TCRdb table, and some are missing; sequencing was by immunoSEQ multiplex PCR. Of nearly 110,000 clones in the sample, over 70% were seen once. The specimen sequenced was PBMCs. These receptors all stem from a male donor in good health and CMV-seropositive. Each CDR3 is given with its conserved first and last residue. A D gene is named only where the DNA matches it firmly. Clone size, where shown, is once, few, many, or a class for clones that have expanded.

V	J	size	D	CDR3	DNA
TRBV15	TRBJ2-5	.	TRBD2	CATSREGTSRAQYF	TGTGCCACCAGCAGAGAGGGGACTAGCAGGGCTCAGTACTTC
TRBV9	TRBJ2-7	few	.	CASSAMSSYEQYF	TGTGCCAGCAGCGCGATGAGCTCCTACGAGCAGTACTTC
TRBV6-5	TRBJ1-3	.	.	CASQGTSGNTIYF	TGTGCCAGCCAGGGGACCTCTGGAAACACCATATATTTT
TRBV7-3	TRBJ2-1	once	.	CASSPRQTYNEQFF	TGTGCCAGCAGCCCTAGACAGACCTACAATGAGCAGTTCTTC
TRBV9	TRBJ2-1	.	.	CASSVASLTGSPHPEQFF	TGTGCCAGCAGCGTCGCCTCGTTGACAGGCAGCCCCCATCCTGAGCAGTTCTTC
TRBV6-5	TRBJ2-1	.	.	CASSSQGRVQQQFF	TGTGCCAGCAGTTCCCAGGGGAGGGTACAGCAGCAGTTCTTC
TRBV4-1	TRBJ1-5	.	TRBD1	CASSQGHGQGGNQPQNF	TGCGCCAGCAGCCAAGGTCACGGACAGGGCGGGAATCAGCCCCAGAATTTT
TRBV27	TRBJ2-7	.	TRBD2	CASRASGRAYEQYF	TGTGCCAGCAGGGCTAGCGGGAGAGCCTACGAGCAGTACTTC
TRBV15	TRBJ1-2	few	.	CATSRGLSGYTF	TGTGCCACCAGCAGAGGCCTAAGTGGCTACACCTTC
TRBV10-3	TRBJ2-7	.	TRBD1	CAISGQGYYEQYF	TGTGCCATCAGTGGACAGGGATATTACGAGCAGTACTTC
TRBV7-6	TRBJ1-2	.	TRBD1	CASSFGTGTPNGYTF	TGTGCCAGCAGCTTCGGGACAGGAACCCCGAATGGCTACACCTTC
TRBV2	TRBJ2-7	.	.	CASFTGVEQYF	TGTGCCAGCTTCACCGGGGTCGAGCAGTACTTC
TRBV29-1	TRBJ2-1	.	.	CSVVHLESNEQFF	TGCAGCGTGGTACACCTGGAGAGCAATGAGCAGTTCTTC
TRBV7-9	TRBJ1-2	.	.	CASRDSGGNYGYTF	TGTGCCAGCAGAGACTCGGGAGGGAACTATGGCTACACCTTC
TRBV18	TRBJ1-1	.	.	CASSPGQYTEAFF	TGTGCCAGCTCACCAGGGCAGTACACTGAAGCTTTCTTT
TRBV18	TRBJ1-4	.	.	CASSPLREINEKLFF	TGTGCCAGCTCACCTTTAAGGGAGATTAATGAAAAACTGTTTTTT
TRBV5-6	TRBJ2-3	.	TRBD2	CASSKVVAGGPATDTQYF	TGTGCCAGCAGCAAAGTAGTAGCGGGGGGGCCTGCGACAGATACGCAGTATTTT
TRBV10-3	TRBJ1-1	few	.	CAISEIGEETEAFF	TGTGCCATCAGTGAGATTGGCGAGGAGACTGAAGCTTTCTTT
TRBV19	TRBJ2-7	.	.	CASSGPTVEQYF	TGTGCCAGTAGTGGACCGACAGTTGAGCAGTACTTC
TRBV7-9	TRBJ2-7	.	.	CASSLNRDEQYF	TGTGCCAGCAGCTTGAACAGGGACGAGCAGTACTTC
TRBV5-4	TRBJ2-7	.	TRBD2	CASSLGRGVPYEQYF	TGTGCCAGCAGCTTGGGGCGGGGGGTTCCCTACGAGCAGTACTTC
TRBV6-6	TRBJ1-1	.	.	CASGGGGRVTEAFF	TGTGCCAGCGGTGGGGGCGGACGGGTCACTGAAGCTTTCTTT
TRBV6-6	TRBJ2-3	.	.	CASAEGAFTDTQYF	TGTGCCAGCGCCGAAGGGGCTTTCACGGATACGCAGTATTTT
TRBV28	TRBJ1-2	once	.	CASSLVEGRGSGYTF	TGTGCCAGCAGTTTGGTTGAGGGGCGCGGGAGTGGCTACACCTTC
TRBV6-1	TRBJ2-4	.	TRBD2	CASSAGAGGAKVAKNIQYF	TGTGCCAGCAGTGCGGGAGCGGGGGGGGCGAAAGTAGCCAAAAACATTCAGTACTTC
TRBV5-4	TRBJ2-2	.	.	CASSFALYTGELFF	TGTGCCAGCAGCTTCGCCCTATACACCGGGGAGCTGTTTTTT
TRBV5-4	TRBJ2-2	many	.	CASSRPTGELFF	TGTGCCAGCAGCCGTCCCACCGGGGAGCTGTTTTTT
TRBV4-2	TRBJ1-5	.	.	CASSPRTGNQPQHF	TGTGCCAGCAGCCCCCGCACAGGCAATCAGCCCCAGCATTTT
TRBV7-9	TRBJ2-3	.	.	CASSLGGPRAQYF	TGTGCCAGCAGCTTAGGTGGGCCCAGGGCGCAGTATTTT
TRBV5-4	TRBJ1-2	few	TRBD1	CASSYKDRGLYGYTF	TGTGCCAGCAGCTACAAGGACAGGGGGCTCTATGGCTACACCTTC
TRBV9	TRBJ2-2	.	TRBD2	CASSVDPGLAGGRMNTGELFF	TGTGCCAGCAGCGTAGACCCCGGACTAGCGGGAGGACGGATGAACACCGGGGAGCTGTTTTTT
TRBV7-3	TRBJ2-2	.	TRBD2	CASSLTWGGAGPSTGELFF	TGTGCCAGCAGTCTAACGTGGGGCGGAGCGGGGCCTAGCACCGGGGAGCTGTTTTTT
TRBV7-2	TRBJ2-3	.	TRBD1	CASSFSGQGTRRTDTQYF	TGTGCCAGCAGCTTCTCGGGACAGGGGACCAGACGCACAGATACGCAGTATTTT
TRBV13	TRBJ1-2	.	TRBD1	CASSSRTGGVYGYTF	TGTGCCAGCAGCTCCAGGACAGGGGGTGTCTATGGCTACACCTTC
TRBV5-6	TRBJ1-5	.	.	CASSFWGDVQPQHF	TGTGCCAGCAGCTTTTGGGGGGATGTTCAGCCCCAGCATTTT
TRBV27	TRBJ1-1	.	TRBD1	CASRDRGPNTEAFF	TGTGCCAGCAGGGACAGGGGGCCCAACACTGAAGCTTTCTTT
TRBV7-6	TRBJ1-6	.	.	CASSLASSGPFNSPLHF	TGTGCCAGCAGCTTAGCCTCCTCGGGTCCGTTTAATTCACCCCTCCACTTT
TRBV7-3	TRBJ2-1	.	TRBD1	CASSLGQGIPHEQFF	TGTGCCAGCAGCTTAGGACAGGGGATCCCCCATGAGCAGTTCTTC
TRBV6-1	TRBJ2-2	.	TRBD1	CASRGTGSYTGELFF	TGTGCCAGCAGAGGGACAGGGAGTTACACCGGGGAGCTGTTTTTT
TRBV11-2	TRBJ2-3	.	TRBD2	CASSSKLAPQDTQYF	TGTGCCAGCAGCTCCAAACTAGCGCCACAGGATACGCAGTATTTT
TRBV5-3	TRBJ2-1	.	.	CARSLTGPTDEQFF	TGTGCCAGAAGCTTAACAGGGCCCACGGATGAGCAGTTCTTC
TRBV7-2	TRBJ2-4	.	TRBD1	CASSLDRGIDIQYF	TGTGCCAGCAGCTTAGACAGGGGGATAGACATTCAGTACTTC
TRBV5-1	TRBJ2-6	.	.	CASSSPQGPSSGANVLTF	TGCGCCAGCAGCTCCCCTCAGGGGCCTTCCTCTGGGGCCAACGTCCTGACTTTC
TRBV9	TRBJ2-5	.	TRBD2	CASSVGGGGFQETQYF	TGTGCCAGCAGCGTAGGGGGCGGGGGATTCCAAGAGACCCAGTACTTC
TRBV9	TRBJ2-5	once	.	CASSVGPGDQETQYF	TGTGCCAGCAGCGTAGGGCCAGGGGATCAAGAGACCCAGTACTTC
TRBV7-2	TRBJ2-1	.	.	CASSLAGAGEQFF	TGTGCCAGCAGCTTAGCGGGAGCCGGTGAGCAGTTCTTC
TRBV28	TRBJ2-5	few	TRBD2	CATAGAHQETQYF	TGTGCTACCGCGGGAGCGCACCAAGAGACCCAGTACTTC
TRBV5-1	TRBJ1-2	.	TRBD1	CASSLEQGWHYGYPF	TGCGCCAGCAGCTTGGAACAGGGGTGGCACTATGGCTACCCCTTC
TRBV2	TRBJ2-7	few	TRBD2	CASTARGTSHEQYF	TGTGCCAGCACGGCCCGGGGGACTAGTCACGAGCAGTACTTC
TRBV28	TRBJ2-2	.	TRBD1	CASLTQGQGAGELFF	TGTGCCAGCCTAACCCAGGGACAGGGGGCCGGGGAGCTGTTTTTT
TRBV6-5	TRBJ2-7	few	TRBD2	CASSNAAGEKYF	TGTGCCAGCAGTAACGCAGCGGGAGAAAAGTACTTC
TRBV4-3	TRBJ2-6	.	.	CASSSDIPGANVLTF	TGCGCCAGCAGCTCCGACATTCCTGGGGCCAACGTCCTGACTTTC
TRBV27	TRBJ2-3	.	.	CASKLKVTSGTDTQYF	TGTGCCAGCAAACTAAAAGTGACTAGTGGGACAGATACGCAGTATTTT
TRBV29-1	TRBJ1-2	.	TRBD1	CSVQPGTGYGYTF	TGCAGCGTTCAACCCGGGACAGGCTATGGCTACACCTTC